Sequencing of this TCR beta chain was carried out in a study of blood T cell repertoires in COVID-19 (dated by TCRdb to 2020 to 2022). For the study in its entirety: Collaborator samples came from the United States, Italy and Spain and covered acute and convalescent phases of COVID-19. The prospective study material was composed of cDNA or gDNA derived from T cells, B-cell-depleted T cells, or PBMCs. Subjects who had been exposed to COVID-19, were actively infected with it, or had recovered from it provided the deeply sampled blood TCRbeta repertoires that made up the dataset. The repertoires were released in a freely available public database meant as a resource for research on the immune response to SARS-CoV-2. Samples were obtained from the ongoing ImmuneRACE study (first 160 participants) and from approximately 1,200 subjects provided by 6 global collaborators. Nearly every sample came with metadata listing a de-identified subject ID, COVID-19 status, age in years and sex. HLA class I and class II types, where available, came from metadata supplied by the sample provider rather than from assay-based typing.

Study-wide conclusions, independent of this receptor: The quantity of clinical and demographic metadata differed by source and by participant and was supplied without curation.

Whole blood was collected in K2EDTA tubes by collaborating institutions according to the institutions' own protocols. For TCRbeta analysis, collaborator samples were shipped as frozen whole blood, as isolated PBMCs, or as DNA extracted from either sample type. For this clone: No antigen is known for it. Per-nucleotide qualities are absent, and no much larger clonotype sits a single base away. Distinct nucleotide sequences in the sample also encode this CDR3.

TCRbeta CDR3 regions were amplified from genomic DNA by means of the immunoSEQ Assay, a bias-controlled multiplex PCR. In the original analysis: Within the assay, amplification of reference gene primers was used to estimate how many nucleated cells each sample contained. Sequence reads were collapsed and filtered to measure the absolute abundance of every unique TCRbeta CDR3 rearrangement. Productive Simpson clonality was computed per sample as the square root of Simpson's diversity index over productive rearrangements. Sourced from immuneACCESS, this table was stored by TCRdb with only in-frame sequences that have V and J called. A share of the clones is absent; for the studies checked, an unresolved V gene accounts for under half, and the remainder has no known explanation. V and J calls and clone size are given by that table; D and trimming were obtained from the DNA. This sample gives around 100,000 clones in total; nearly 90% of them show up just once. The top ten constitute just over 3% of the sample.

The V end loses 0 bases and the J end loses 4 bases, and a stretch of 10 bases separates them. The cysteine opens and the phenylalanine closes a CDR3 of 15 amino acids. Only CDR3 DNA is held: 45 bases, read in frame from base 1. Looking up the germline V gene yields CDR1 MNHNS and CDR2 SASEGT. This clonotype was sampled from a man between 45 and 60 years old in a cohort sampled during active COVID-19. The rearrangement combines TRBV6-1 with TRBJ1-5; the D gene is perhaps TRBD1, on 6 matching bases. The sample comprised peripheral blood. CDR3 sequence: CASSEAGQQNQPQHF. Read as DNA, the sequence is TGTGCCAGCAGTGAAGCAGGACAGCAAAATCAGCCCCAGCATTTT.